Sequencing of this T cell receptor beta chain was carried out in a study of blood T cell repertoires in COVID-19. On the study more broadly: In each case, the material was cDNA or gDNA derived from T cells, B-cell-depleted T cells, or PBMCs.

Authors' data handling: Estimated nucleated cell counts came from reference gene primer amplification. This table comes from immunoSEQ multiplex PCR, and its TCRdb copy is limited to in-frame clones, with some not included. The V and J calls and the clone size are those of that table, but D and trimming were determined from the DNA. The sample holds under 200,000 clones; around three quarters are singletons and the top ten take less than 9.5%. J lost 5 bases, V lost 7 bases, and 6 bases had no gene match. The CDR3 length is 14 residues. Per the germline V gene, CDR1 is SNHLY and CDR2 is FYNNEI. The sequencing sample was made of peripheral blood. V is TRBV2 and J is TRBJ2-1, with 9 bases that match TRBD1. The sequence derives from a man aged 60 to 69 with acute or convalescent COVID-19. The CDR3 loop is CASNPGQGDNEQFF. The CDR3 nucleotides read TGTGCCAGCAACCCGGGACAGGGTGACAATGAGCAGTTCTTC.